The 31 T cell receptor beta chains below all came from one sample that was sequenced in a study of human T cells and chemical hapten exposure (dated by TCRdb to the early 2020s). The sample's time point, from its label and the paper: pre-sensitization, week 0. The treatment or condition label for this specimen denotes: therapeutic diphenylcyclopropenone sensitization with weekly scalp DPC. The method behind the library was RACE. TCRdb names NextSeq 500 as the instrument used. The public sequencing data were trimmed at Q25 with fastp and processed into clonotypes with MiXCR by TCRdb, which kept only in-frame beta chains. Each entry merges the rows of one CDR3 protein and shows their most common DNA and genes. The sample table records 300,000 to 450,000 distinct CDR3 sequences; approximately 5.1% of these occur just once. The top ten hold 2.5% to 3% of the sample. Source: whole blood, taken in connection with sensitization to the hapten diphenylcyclopropenone (DPC). The receptors derive from a woman in her fifties or sixties with alopecia areata. Some clones in this sample may be carry-over from other donors' samples.

A few counts support this clonotype. Sequence at one end of the junction differs from germline and may be a read error. This chain uses TRBV7-2 with TRBJ1-3, with D maybe TRBD1 (6 bases). CDR1 is SGHTA and CDR2 is FQGNSA in the germline V gene. The CDR3 contains 14 residues. In DNA form, the CDR3 reads TGTGCCAGCAGCTCAGGGGACGTCGGAAACTCCATATATTTT. Translated, it gives CASSSGDVGNSIYF.

In its sample, this clonotype was seen many times. The chain has TRBV2 and TRBJ2-7; the match to TRBD1 covers 7 bases. The junction had 8 bases not matched to a gene; V was cut back by 6 bases and J by 0 bases. This CDR3 is built from 15 residues. Germline CDR1 and CDR2: SNHLY and FYNNEI. CDR3 nucleotide sequence: TGTGCCAGCAGCGACCGGGACAGAGGCTCCTACGAGCAGTACTTC. Translated: CASSDRDRGSYEQYF.

Note on this clonotype: One end of the junction fails to match germline, which may point to a read error. The V gene is TRBV12-3 or TRBV12-4, the J gene TRBJ1-5; no firm D call. This CDR3 has 14 residues. In DNA, the CDR3 is TGTGCCAGCAGCCTCGGTGATAGCAATCAGTCCCAGCATTTT. This codes for CASSLGDSNQSQHF.

This clonotype was seen a few times. V and J are TRBV2 and TRBJ2-7; tentative D call: TRBD1 (5 bases). Germline loops: CDR1 SNHLY, CDR2 FYNNEI. The CDR3 length is 13 residues. V lost 8 bases and J lost 0, with 11 bases in between. The CDR3 DNA reads TGTGCCAGCCGAACAGGTCACTCCTACGAGCAGTACTTC. Protein: CASRTGHSYEQYF. The whole variable domain, filled in from reference TRBV2 and TRBJ2-7, reads EPEVTQTPSHQVTQMGQEVILRCVPISNHLYFYWYRQILGQKVEFLVSFYNNEISEKSEIFDDQFSVERPDGSNFTLKIRSTKLEDSAMYFCASRTGHSYEQYFGPGTRLTVT.

This clonotype showed up many times. This chain joins TRBV12-3 or TRBV12-4 and TRBJ2-3; D perhaps matches TRBD1 (5 bases). V lost 3 bases to trimming and J lost 3 bases, with 10 bases between them. The CDR3 has 14 residues. Written as DNA, the CDR3 is TGTGCCAGCAGTTTTGTGGGGCGAACAGATACGCAGTATTTT. It codes for CASSFVGRTDTQYF.

This clonotype was counted many times. The chain links TRBV20-1 to TRBJ2-7, with 7 bases fitting TRBD1. Germline V CDR1 and CDR2: DFQATT, SNEGSKA (reference sequence). There are 15 residues in the CDR3. With 1 base clipped from V and 7 bases from J, the junction kept 13 bases outside the gene matches. CDR3 sequence: CSARAPGQSPWEQYF. The DNA of the CDR3 is TGCAGTGCTAGAGCCCCGGGACAGTCGCCGTGGGAGCAGTACTTC.

This clonotype was detected many times. This chain links TRBV2 with TRBJ2-3; 7 nucleotides agree with TRBD2. The ends lost 8 bases at V and 0 bases at J; junction bases unmatched: 23. The CDR3 sequence is 20 residues long. Looked up from germline, CDR1 is SNHLY and CDR2 is FYNNEI. The CDR3 here is CASEGVGSGLGKSSTDTQYF. CDR3 in DNA: TGTGCCAGCGAAGGGGTCGGCAGCGGACTAGGAAAATCTAGCACAGATACGCAGTATTTT.

Only a few counts were recorded for this clonotype. The CDR3 sequence is CASSSGQGDGYTF. Here the CDR3 DNA reads TGTGCCAGCAGTTCAGGACAGGGGGATGGCTACACCTTC. The chain links TRBV28 to TRBJ1-2; 10 nucleotides match TRBD1. Trimming at V came to 4 bases and at J to 6 bases, leaving 2 bases not matched to a gene. Germline V gene lookup returns CDR1 MDHEN and CDR2 SYDVKM. The length of the CDR3 is 13 residues.

The rearrangement links TRBV2 to TRBJ2-1, with D tentatively TRBD2 (7 bases). Germline V lookup: CDR1 SNHLY, CDR2 FYNNEI. Trimming removed 8 bases at V and 2 bases at J, with 16 bases between. This CDR3 is 15 amino acids long. CDR3: CASWLGGPTYNEQFF. In DNA, the CDR3 is TGTGCCAGCTGGTTGGGGGGGCCGACCTACAATGAGCAGTTCTTC.

This chain uses TRBV9 with TRBJ2-7; no clear D. Germline-derived CDR1 and CDR2 are SGDLS and YYNGEE. This CDR3 comprises 13 residues. Trimming cost V 0 bases and J 7 bases, with 11 bases left between them. CDR3 in DNA: TGTGCCAGCAGCGTAGGTTCTTCGAGGGAGCAGTACTTC. Amino acid sequence: CASSVGSSREQYF.

This clonotype was detected a few times. V is TRBV15 and J is TRBJ1-1; the D is unclear. The CDR3 has 15 amino acids. With 0 bases removed from V and 3 bases from J, the gap between germline ends came to 11 bases. Per germline, CDR1 LNHNV and CDR2 YYDKDF (reference sequence). CDR3: CATSRDRTVDTEAFF. In nucleotides, the CDR3 is TGTGCCACCAGCAGAGATCGAACGGTAGACACTGAAGCTTTCTTT.

This clonotype was detected only a few times. The chain has TRBV28 and TRBJ2-3; 9 bases match TRBD2. The junction had 11 bases not matched to a gene; V was cut back by 2 bases and J by 5 bases. CDR1 MDHEN and CDR2 SYDVKM come from the germline V gene. The CDR3 contains 17 residues. The CDR3 DNA reads as TGTGCCAGCAGTTTACCCCTATTAGCGGGAGCGGTAGATACGCAGTATTTT. This sequence encodes CASSLPLLAGAVDTQYF.

This clonotype was recorded at least ten times. The chain combines TRBV11-2 with TRBJ2-7, with D perhaps being TRBD1 or TRBD2 (5 bases each). The germline V and J ends were trimmed by 1 base and 2 bases, with 12 bases remaining between them. Per the germline V gene, CDR1 is SGHAT and CDR2 is FQNNGV. There are 15 residues in the CDR3. CDR3 coding DNA: TGTGCCAGCAGCTTAGTTCCCCGGGACCCCTACGAGCAGTACTTC. Protein: CASSLVPRDPYEQYF. Complete variable domain (other parts from reference TRBV11-2 and TRBJ2-7): EAGVAQSPRYKIIEKRQSVAFWCNPISGHATLYWYQQILGQGPKLLIQFQNNGVVDDSQLPKDRFSAERLKGVDSTLKIQPAKLEDSAVYLCASSLVPRDPYEQYFGPGTRLTVT.

The chain combines TRBV11-2 with TRBJ2-7; D is perhaps TRBD2 (5 bases). V was cut by 5 bases and J by 6 bases, with 11 bases left in between. Germline lookup yields CDR1 SGHAT and CDR2 FQNNGV. This CDR3 is built from 12 residues. The CDR3 DNA reads TGTGCCAGCAGCCAGTGGGCGGGCGAGCAGTACTTC. This gives the protein CASSQWAGEQYF.

This clonotype was recorded at least ten times. The chain employs TRBV2 and TRBJ2-2; D gene uncertain. The CDR3 runs 14 residues. Germline CDR1 reads SNHLY; CDR2 reads FYNNEI. The V end was cut by 1 base, the J end by 5 bases, with 8 bases between. DNA for the CDR3: TGTGCCAGCAGTGAAGGGTTGGGGACCGGGGAGCTGTTTTTT. Its protein is CASSEGLGTGELFF.

This clonotype was recorded many times. The CDR3 DNA reads as TGCAGTGCTCCTTTCGGCTTACTAGCGGGGGGGCCAGATACGCAGTATTTT. It translates to CSAPFGLLAGGPDTQYF. The chain employs TRBV20-1 and TRBJ2-3; 13 bases fit TRBD2. The CDR3 has 17 residues. V lost 5 bases, J lost 4 bases, and 12 bases stayed unmatched. The germline V gene encodes CDR1 DFQATT and CDR2 SNEGSKA (reference sequence).

There are a few counts of this clonotype. The chain is built from TRBV28 and TRBJ2-5; perhaps TRBD1 as D (6 bases). The CDR3 loop spans 13 amino acids. The germline V gene has CDR1 MDHEN and CDR2 SYDVKM. V shed 11 bases and J shed 2 bases, with 15 bases lying between them. The CDR3 bases are TGTGCCTCGGCAGGGGCGGTGCAAGAGACCCAGTACTTC. This sequence encodes CASAGAVQETQYF. The full variable domain, with the rest looked up from reference TRBV28 and TRBJ2-5, is DVKVTQSSRYLVKRTGEKVFLECVQDMDHENMFWYRQDPGLGLRLIYFSYDVKMKEKGDIPEGYSVSREKKERFSLILESASTNQTSMYLCASAGAVQETQYFGPGTRLLVL.

The chain couples TRBV6-5 to TRBJ2-1; 8 bases are shared with TRBD2. The CDR3 covers 15 residues. The germline V gene has CDR1 MNHEY and CDR2 SVGAGI. Germline trimming cut 7 bases from V and 7 bases from J; bases unmatched to any gene: 12. Here the CDR3 reads CASTPTSGLGNEQFF. CDR3 nucleotide sequence: TGTGCCAGCACCCCAACTAGCGGTCTAGGAAATGAGCAGTTCTTC.

The chain joins TRBV7-2 to TRBJ2-3, with 11 bases that match TRBD2. Germline V lookup: CDR1 SGHTA, CDR2 FQGNSA. CDR3 length: 18 amino acids. V lost 5 bases to trimming and J lost 5 bases; unmatched junction nucleotides: 15. Here the CDR3 DNA reads TGTGCCAGCAGCCACCTAGCGGGAGGAGTGGAATACATAGATACGCAGTATTTT. This translates into CASSHLAGGVEYIDTQYF.

This clonotype was detected only a few times. The chain is built from TRBV3-1 and TRBJ1-2, with 9 bases matching TRBD1. The CDR3 has 15 residues. Per germline, CDR1 LGHDT and CDR2 YNNKEL (reference sequence). V was clipped by 4 bases and J by 3 bases; unmatched bases: 6. CDR3 coding DNA: TGTGCCAGCAGCCCTACAGGGGGCGCGCACTATGGCTACACCTTC. As protein: CASSPTGGAHYGYTF.

This clonotype showed up just a few times. The chain employs TRBV7-2 and TRBJ1-1, with D possibly being TRBD1 (5 bases). V lost 5 bases and J lost 1, with 14 bases in between. This CDR3 region has 15 residues. Germline V gene sequence: CDR1 SGHTA, CDR2 FQGNSA. CDR3 amino acids: CASSPQAGSNTEAFF. The DNA for the CDR3 is TGTGCCAGCAGCCCCCAGGCAGGGTCGAACACTGAAGCTTTCTTT.

This clonotype was seen at least ten times. This chain links TRBV7-6 with TRBJ2-7; D perhaps matches TRBD2 (6 bases). The ends were cut back, 5 bases at V and 2 bases at J, with 16 bases in the middle. This CDR3 has 15 amino acids. Germline CDR1 is SGHVS and CDR2 is FNYEAQ. CDR3 region: CASSQRVSGPYEQYF. The CDR3 DNA follows: TGTGCCAGCAGCCAACGGGTCAGCGGGCCCTACGAGCAGTACTTC. Based on the CDR3 plus reference TRBV7-6 and TRBJ2-7, the full variable domain is GAGVSQSPRYKVTKRGQDVALRCDPISGHVSLYWYRQALGQGPEFLTYFNYEAQQDKSGLPNDRFSAERPEGSISTLTIQRTEQRDSAMYRCASSQRVSGPYEQYFGPGTRLTVT.

This clonotype was detected many times. The chain is built from TRBV14 and TRBJ2-7, with unresolved D. CDR1 is SGHDN and CDR2 is FVKESK in the germline V gene. The CDR3 spans 13 residues. V lost 1 base to trimming and J lost 5 bases, with 9 bases between them. The CDR3 DNA follows: TGTGCCAGCAGCCAAGGGGTTTGGGACGAGCAGTACTTC. Its translation is CASSQGVWDEQYF.

This clonotype has a handful of counts. The chain joins TRBV10-3 to TRBJ1-1; D is ambiguous. The CDR3 spans 11 residues. Trimming took off 8 bases at V and 6 bases at J, with 10 bases between the two ends. In germline, CDR1 is ENHRY, CDR2 SYGVKD. DNA for the CDR3: TGTGCCATCTCGGAGGGAGCTGAAGCTTTCTTT. Residues: CAISEGAEAFF.

This clonotype was counted many times. Written as DNA, the CDR3 is TGTGCCAGCAAGATGACACTGAACACTGAAGCTTTCTTT. It is translated as CASKMTLNTEAFF. The genes are TRBV27 and TRBJ1-1, with D unclear. The germline CDR1 and CDR2 sequences are MNHEY and SMNVEV (reference sequence). V was clipped by 7 bases and J by 0 bases, with 9 bases between them. CDR3 length equals 13 residues.

This clonotype came up many times. The chain employs TRBV4-1 and TRBJ1-5; possibly TRBD1 for D (5 bases). Trimming took 7 bases from V and 0 from J, leaving 10 bases between them. Germline CDR1 reads MGHRA; CDR2 reads YSYEKL. CDR3 length: 14 amino acids. The CDR3 reads CASTTEVSNQPQHF. CDR3 sequence (DNA): TGCGCCAGCACGACAGAGGTTAGCAATCAGCCCCAGCATTTT.

This clonotype has at least ten counts. The chain couples TRBV12-3 or TRBV12-4 to TRBJ2-3; 9 positions match TRBD2. There are 16 residues in the CDR3. The V segment lost 5 bases and the J segment 4 bases; nucleotides outside the gene matches: 10. The CDR3 protein is CASSTSYSGSADTQYF. CDR3 coding DNA: TGTGCCAGCAGTACCTCGTATAGCGGGAGTGCAGATACGCAGTATTTT.

This sequence joins TRBV7-2 and TRBJ2-1, with D perhaps assigned TRBD1 or TRBD2 (5 bases each). Germline V gives CDR1 SGHTA, CDR2 FQGNSA. This CDR3 is built from 15 residues. V gave up 2 bases and J gave up 0 bases, with 8 bases separating them. The CDR3 loop reads CASSLQGRSYNEQFF. The CDR3 DNA sequence: TGTGCCAGCAGCTTACAGGGACGCTCCTACAATGAGCAGTTCTTC.

In this sample, this clonotype turned up once. A much larger clone lies a single base off, so this may be a read error. The CDR3 DNA reads TGTGCCAGCACCATCGGCTCCCGGACTCAGTACTTC. Protein product: CASTIGSRTQYF. V usage is TRBV7-9 and J usage is TRBJ2-5; perhaps TRBD2 as D (5 bases). Germline V CDR1 and CDR2: SEHNR, FQNEAQ (reference sequence). The V end lost 7 bases, the J end lost 11 bases, and 17 bases lay between the germline ends. This CDR3 region has 12 residues.

The DNA of the CDR3 is TGTGCCAGCAGTCCAGGGGGCATCGACGAGCAGTACTTC. It specifies CASSPGGIDEQYF. The chain joins TRBV12-3 or TRBV12-4 to TRBJ2-7; 8 bases agree with TRBD1. The CDR3 loop spans 13 amino acids. The ends lost 5 bases at V and 5 bases at J; junction bases unmatched: 5.

This clonotype was seen a handful of times. V usage is TRBV28 and J usage is TRBJ1-6; weak D call: TRBD1 (5 bases). In germline, CDR1 is MDHEN, CDR2 SYDVKM. The length of the CDR3 is 13 residues. The V end was cut by 6 bases, the J end by 9 bases, with 12 bases between. The CDR3 sequence: CASSAPGGSPLHF. CDR3 bases: TGTGCCAGCAGCGCACCGGGGGGTTCACCCCTCCACTTT.